These T cell receptor beta chains were read from a single sample in a study of cytomegalovirus exposure and HLA in healthy donors. Clones were sequenced by immunoSEQ multiplex PCR, and TCRdb holds only the in-frame ones, with some missing. The repertoire includes roughly 120,000 clones, about 81% of them detected once, and 0.9% to 1.2% sits in the top ten. Material: PBMCs. Receptors originate from a woman aged 25 to 39 in good health and CMV-seronegative. CDR3s include the opening cysteine and the closing phenylalanine or tryptophan. The D gene is left open where the match is weak. The size of a clone is reported for some rows only, either as once, few or many, or as a class for expanded clones.

abundance	v_gene	len	j_gene	d_gene	CDR3aa	CDR3nt
NA	TRBV2	11	TRBJ2-3	NA	CATRLVDTQYF	TGTGCCACAAGACTAGTTGATACGCAGTATTTT
NA	TRBV9	15	TRBJ2-3	TRBD1	CASSVDGTGPDTQYF	TGTGCCAGCAGCGTAGATGGGACAGGGCCAGATACGCAGTATTTT
NA	TRBV30	15	TRBJ1-1	NA	CAWSPLPRAHTEAFF	TGTGCCTGGAGTCCCTTGCCCAGGGCGCACACTGAAGCTTTCTTT
NA	TRBV18	12	TRBJ2-5	NA	CATSPTQETQYF	TGTGCCACCTCTCCCACTCAAGAGACCCAGTACTTC
NA	TRBV7-9	12	TRBJ2-3	NA	CASRSSTDTQYF	TGTGCCAGCAGGTCAAGCACAGATACGCAGTATTTT
few	TRBV4-3	14	TRBJ2-7	TRBD2	CASSQETSGRSRDF	TGCGCCAGCAGCCAAGAAACAAGCGGGAGATCCCGGGACTTC
few	TRBV9	13	TRBJ2-1	NA	CASSGQPYNEQFF	TGTGCCAGCAGCGGACAGCCTTACAATGAGCAGTTCTTC
once	TRBV5-4	15	TRBJ2-5	TRBD2	CASSLSSGGQETQYF	TGTGCCAGCAGCTTGAGTAGCGGGGGACAAGAGACCCAGTACTTC
few	TRBV5-1	14	TRBJ1-1	NA	CASSLGSRGTEAFF	TGCGCCAGCAGCTTGGGGAGTCGGGGCACTGAAGCTTTCTTT
NA	TRBV6-1	14	TRBJ1-1	NA	CASSAQGSHTEAFF	TGTGCCAGCAGTGCCCAGGGGAGCCACACTGAAGCTTTCTTT
NA	TRBV6-5	15	TRBJ2-7	TRBD1	CASRKTGTAFYEQYF	TGTGCCAGCAGAAAAACCGGGACAGCCTTCTACGAGCAGTACTTC
NA	TRBV12-1	14	TRBJ2-3	NA	CASSFIWRTDTQYF	TGTGCCAGCAGCTTTATCTGGCGCACAGATACGCAGTATTTT
NA	TRBV7-6	14	TRBJ2-5	TRBD2	CASSVLAGSGEQYF	TGTGCCAGCAGCGTCTTAGCGGGAAGCGGGGAGCAGTACTTC
NA	TRBV7-7	15	TRBJ2-5	TRBD2	CASSLNEAAGATQYF	TGTGCTAGCAGTCTCAACGAGGCAGCGGGGGCGACCCAGTACTTC
few	TRBV6-1	13	TRBJ1-5	NA	CASSGQANQPQHF	TGTGCCAGCAGTGGACAGGCCAATCAGCCCCAGCATTTT
NA	TRBV10-1	15	TRBJ2-1	TRBD2	CASSVGTTDFNEQFF	TGCGCCAGCAGTGTGGGGACTACGGACTTCAATGAGCAGTTCTTC
NA	TRBV4-1	17	TRBJ2-1	TRBD2	CASSRAPLRGGAGEQFF	TGCGCCAGCAGCCGAGCCCCTCTTCGCGGGGGGGCGGGTGAGCAGTTCTTC
NA	TRBV6-6	14	TRBJ2-7	TRBD2	CASSPGGNSYEQYF	TGTGCCAGCAGCCCCGGGGGGAACTCCTACGAGCAGTACTTC
few	TRBV4-3	19	TRBJ2-3	TRBD2	CASSRGRLAGGLYTDTQYF	TGCGCCAGCAGCCGAGGTAGGCTAGCGGGAGGCCTCTACACAGATACGCAGTATTTT
NA	TRBV6-1	15	TRBJ1-5	TRBD1	CASSGQGGNNQPQHF	TGTGCCAGCAGTGGACAGGGGGGAAACAATCAGCCCCAGCATTTT
NA	TRBV12-5	15	TRBJ2-2	TRBD1	CASDGQQGAHGELFF	TGTGCTAGTGACGGACAACAGGGGGCCCACGGGGAGCTGTTTTTT
NA	TRBV28	14	TRBJ2-1	NA	CASSGGSSYNEQFF	TGTGCCAGCAGTGGCGGGTCCTCCTACAATGAGCAGTTCTTC
NA	TRBV2	15	TRBJ2-1	TRBD2	CASSENSGRVNEQFF	TGTGCCAGCAGTGAGAATAGCGGGAGGGTTAATGAGCAGTTCTTC
NA	TRBV2	15	TRBJ1-2	TRBD1	CARSTKWDRVGGYTF	TGTGCCAGGAGCACTAAGTGGGACAGGGTCGGAGGCTACACCTTC
NA	TRBV30	12	TRBJ2-7	NA	CASGVGDYEQYF	TGTGCCTCAGGGGTAGGGGACTACGAGCAGTACTTC
few	TRBV5-1	15	TRBJ2-1	TRBD2	CASSLTSGGYNEQFF	TGCGCCAGCAGCTTGACTAGCGGGGGATACAATGAGCAGTTCTTC
NA	TRBV11-2	11	TRBJ2-7	NA	CASSFSYEQYF	TGTGCCAGCAGCTTCAGCTACGAGCAGTACTTC
few	TRBV7-9	15	TRBJ1-1	TRBD1	CSTVLRGQGNTEAFF	TGTTCCACCGTACTCCGGGGACAGGGGAACACTGAAGCTTTCTTT
NA	TRBV27	16	TRBJ1-6	NA	CASLPRGSSYNSPLHF	TGTGCCAGCCTCCCCCGGGGGAGCTCCTATAATTCACCCCTCCACTTT
NA	TRBV11-2	17	TRBJ2-1	TRBD2	CASSFLGLADSYNEQFF	TGTGCCAGCAGCTTTCTAGGACTAGCTGATTCCTACAATGAGCAGTTCTTC
NA	TRBV20-1	11	TRBJ2-5	NA	CSRSQGETQYF	TGCAGTCGATCCCAGGGGGAGACCCAGTACTTC
NA	TRBV4-3	15	TRBJ1-2	TRBD1	CASSQVLGTGGGYTF	TGCGCCAGCAGCCAAGTATTGGGGACAGGGGGCGGCTACACCTTC
NA	TRBV6-6	16	TRBJ2-2	TRBD1	CASSHRQGRYTGELFF	TGTGCCAGCAGTCACAGACAGGGGAGGTATACCGGGGAGCTGTTTTTT
NA	TRBV27	15	TRBJ2-7	NA	CASSLRGQSSYEQYF	TGTGCCAGCAGCTTACGAGGACAGAGCTCCTACGAGCAGTACTTC
few	TRBV7-7	14	TRBJ2-5	TRBD2	CASSKFGGQETQYF	TGTGCTAGCAGCAAGTTCGGGGGGCAAGAGACCCAGTACTTC
NA	TRBV28	16	TRBJ1-1	TRBD1	CASSFSHYRGRTEAFF	TGTGCCAGCAGTTTCTCTCATTACAGGGGGCGGACTGAAGCTTTCTTT
NA	TRBV7-2	16	TRBJ1-2	NA	CASSHEQPLANYGYTF	TGTGCCAGCAGCCACGAACAGCCACTCGCTAACTATGGCTACACCTTC
NA	TRBV30	15	TRBJ2-3	TRBD1	CAWSVRQGVLDTQYF	TGTGCCTGGAGTGTACGCCAGGGGGTCCTGGATACGCAGTATTTT
NA	TRBV7-8	15	TRBJ1-2	TRBD1	CASSPRGDRGSGYTF	TGTGCCAGCAGCCCCCGGGGGGACAGGGGTAGTGGCTACACCTTC
NA	TRBV18	15	TRBJ1-6	TRBD1	CASSRDRDRNSPLHF	TGTGCCAGCTCACGGGACAGGGACCGAAATTCACCCCTCCACTTT
NA	TRBV7-9	17	TRBJ1-1	NA	CASSLGGGLMINTEAFF	TGTGCCAGCAGCTTAGGCGGGGGGCTCATGATTAACACTGAAGCTTTCTTT
NA	TRBV7-2	13	TRBJ2-7	TRBD2	CASSQRTSGEQYF	TGTGCCAGCAGCCAACGGACTAGTGGCGAGCAGTACTTC
NA	TRBV18	14	TRBJ2-1	TRBD1	CASSPPTGLNEQFF	TGTGCCAGCTCACCACCGACAGGGCTCAATGAGCAGTTCTTC
NA	TRBV9	12	TRBJ1-6	NA	CASSARNSPLHF	TGTGCCAGCAGCGCCCGGAATTCACCCCTCCACTTT
NA	TRBV10-1	16	TRBJ2-3	TRBD2	CASSPRTSGGLDTQYF	TGCGCCAGCAGTCCCCGGACTAGCGGGGGCTTAGATACGCAGTATTTT
NA	TRBV15	13	TRBJ1-6	NA	CATSVRENSPLHF	TGTGCCACCAGCGTGAGGGAGAACTCACCCCTCCACTTT
NA	TRBV5-1	17	TRBJ2-3	TRBD2	CASSPKLGEGSTDTQYF	TGCGCCAGCAGCCCGAAGCTAGGGGAGGGTAGCACAGATACGCAGTATTTT
NA	TRBV11-2	15	TRBJ2-7	NA	CASSTSRDKNYEQYF	TGTGCCAGCAGCACCAGCCGGGACAAAAATTACGAGCAGTACTTC
NA	TRBV6-4	13	TRBJ2-6	NA	CASSAHGANVLTF	TGTGCCAGCAGTGCCCATGGGGCCAACGTCCTGACTTTC
once	TRBV19	16	TRBJ2-7	TRBD2	CASSPGTSVILDEQYF	TGTGCCAGTAGTCCCGGGACTAGCGTCATACTAGACGAGCAGTACTTC
NA	TRBV6-4	15	TRBJ2-1	NA	CASGKTGEGYNEQFF	TGTGCCAGCGGGAAGACAGGGGAGGGTTACAATGAGCAGTTCTTC
NA	TRBV4-1	17	TRBJ2-2	TRBD2	CASSPAGRGGAPGELFF	TGCGCCAGCAGCCCGGCGGGTCGCGGGGGGGCCCCCGGGGAGCTGTTTTTT
NA	TRBV9	15	TRBJ1-3	NA	CASSVQGQSGNTIYF	TGTGCCAGCAGCGTTCAGGGCCAGTCTGGAAACACCATATATTTT
NA	TRBV7-9	14	TRBJ1-4	TRBD1	CASSSGQANEKLFF	TGTGCCAGCAGCTCTGGACAGGCTAATGAAAAACTGTTTTTT
NA	TRBV27	14	TRBJ1-1	NA	CASISGGPNTEAFF	TGTGCCAGCATAAGCGGGGGACCAAACACTGAAGCTTTCTTT